This TCR beta chain appears in the sequencing data of a study of cytomegalovirus exposure and HLA in healthy donors. Findings and caveats of the study: Overall, roughly 170 TCR beta chains were annotated as cytomegalovirus-associated. CMV antigen specificity of a few CMV-associated chains was confirmed in vitro.

With respect to this clone: Its specificity is not known.

TCRdb keeps only in-frame clones here, not all; method: immunoSEQ multiplex PCR. The sample includes hundreds of thousands of clones, about nine tenths of them seen just once. Germline V CDR1 and CDR2: SGHTA, FQGNSA. CDR3 size: 13 residues. V was cut by 5 bases and J by 4 bases, with 9 bases left in between. This receptor was identified in a woman in her late teens or twenties in good health and CMV-seropositive. The gene calls are TRBV7-2 and TRBJ2-1, with D perhaps TRBD2 (5 bases). The sample consisted of PBMCs. CDR3 sequence (DNA): TGTGCCAGCAGCCCGGGGTATTACAATGAGCAGTTCTTC. Translation gives CASSPGYYNEQFF. Full variable domain (rest looked up from reference TRBV7-2 and TRBJ2-1): GAGVSQSPSNKVTEKGKDVELRCDPISGHTALYWYRQSLGQGLEFLIYFQGNSAPDKSGLPSDRFSAERTGGSVSTLTIQRTQQEDSAVYLCASSPGYYNEQFFGPGTRLTVL.